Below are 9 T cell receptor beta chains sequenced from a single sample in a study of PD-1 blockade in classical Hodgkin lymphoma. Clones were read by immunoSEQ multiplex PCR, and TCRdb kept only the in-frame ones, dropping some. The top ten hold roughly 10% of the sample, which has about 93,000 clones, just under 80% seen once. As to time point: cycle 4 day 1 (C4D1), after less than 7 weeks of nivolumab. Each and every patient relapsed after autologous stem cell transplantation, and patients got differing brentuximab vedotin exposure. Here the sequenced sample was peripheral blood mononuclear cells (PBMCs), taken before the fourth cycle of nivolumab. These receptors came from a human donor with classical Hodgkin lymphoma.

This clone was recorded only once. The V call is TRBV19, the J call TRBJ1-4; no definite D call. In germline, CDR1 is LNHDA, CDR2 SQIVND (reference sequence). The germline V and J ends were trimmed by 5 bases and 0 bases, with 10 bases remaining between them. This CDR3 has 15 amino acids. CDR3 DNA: TGTGCCAGTAGTTGGAGGTCCACAACTAATGAAAAACTGTTTTTT. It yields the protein CASSWRSTTNEKLFF.

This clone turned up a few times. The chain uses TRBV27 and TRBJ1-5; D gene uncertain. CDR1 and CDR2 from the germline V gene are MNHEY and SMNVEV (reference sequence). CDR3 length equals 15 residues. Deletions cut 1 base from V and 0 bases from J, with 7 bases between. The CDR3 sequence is CASSLYGVSNQPQHF. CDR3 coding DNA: TGTGCCAGCAGTTTATACGGGGTTAGCAATCAGCCCCAGCATTTT.

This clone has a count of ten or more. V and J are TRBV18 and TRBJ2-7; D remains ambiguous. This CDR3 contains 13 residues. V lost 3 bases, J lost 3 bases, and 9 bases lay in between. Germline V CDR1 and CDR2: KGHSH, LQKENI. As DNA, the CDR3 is TGTGCCAGCTCACCGGTCAAGATCTACGAGCAGTACTTC. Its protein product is CASSPVKIYEQYF.

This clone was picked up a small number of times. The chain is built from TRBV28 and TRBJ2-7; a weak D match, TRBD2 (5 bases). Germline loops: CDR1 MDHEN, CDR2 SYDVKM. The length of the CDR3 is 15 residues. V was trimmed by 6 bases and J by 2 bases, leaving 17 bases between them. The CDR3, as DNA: TGTGCCAGCAGCCAAGGACTGATGCAGGCCTACGAGCAGTACTTC. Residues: CASSQGLMQAYEQYF.

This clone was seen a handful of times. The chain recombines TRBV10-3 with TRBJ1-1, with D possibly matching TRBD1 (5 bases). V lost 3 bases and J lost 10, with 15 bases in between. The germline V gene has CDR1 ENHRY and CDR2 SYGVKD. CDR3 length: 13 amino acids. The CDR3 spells CAISEGVGRVAFF. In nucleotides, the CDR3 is TGTGCCATCAGTGAAGGAGTGGGCAGGGTAGCTTTCTTT.

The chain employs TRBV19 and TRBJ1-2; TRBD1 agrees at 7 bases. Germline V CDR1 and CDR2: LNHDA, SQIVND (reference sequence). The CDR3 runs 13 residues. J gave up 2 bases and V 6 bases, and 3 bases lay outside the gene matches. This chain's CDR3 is CASRSTGNYGYTF. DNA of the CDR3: TGTGCCAGTAGATCGACAGGGAACTATGGCTACACCTTC. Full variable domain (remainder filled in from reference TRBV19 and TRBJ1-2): DGGITQSPKYLFRKEGQNVTLSCEQNLNHDAMYWYRQDPGQGLRLIYYSQIVNDFQKGDIAEGYSVSREKKESFPLTVTSAQKNPTAFYLCASRSTGNYGYTFGSGTRLTVV.

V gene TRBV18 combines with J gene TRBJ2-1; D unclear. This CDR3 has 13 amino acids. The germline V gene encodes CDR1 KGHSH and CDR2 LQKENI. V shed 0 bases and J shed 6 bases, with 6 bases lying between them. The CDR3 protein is CASSPPPFNEQFF. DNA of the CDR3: TGTGCCAGCTCACCACCTCCCTTCAATGAGCAGTTCTTC.

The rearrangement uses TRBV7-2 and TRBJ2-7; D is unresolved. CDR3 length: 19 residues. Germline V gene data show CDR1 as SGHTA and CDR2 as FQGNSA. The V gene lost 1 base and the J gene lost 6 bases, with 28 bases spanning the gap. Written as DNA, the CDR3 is TGTGCCAGCAGCTTAGGCGCGCGCAGTTCGCGCTCCCCAAGTCTCGAGCAGTACTTC. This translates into CASSLGARSSRSPSLEQYF. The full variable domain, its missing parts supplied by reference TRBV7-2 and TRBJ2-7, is GAGVSQSPSNKVTEKGKDVELRCDPISGHTALYWYRQSLGQGLEFLIYFQGNSAPDKSGLPSDRFSAERTGGSVSTLTIQRTQQEDSAVYLCASSLGARSSRSPSLEQYFGPGTRLTVT.

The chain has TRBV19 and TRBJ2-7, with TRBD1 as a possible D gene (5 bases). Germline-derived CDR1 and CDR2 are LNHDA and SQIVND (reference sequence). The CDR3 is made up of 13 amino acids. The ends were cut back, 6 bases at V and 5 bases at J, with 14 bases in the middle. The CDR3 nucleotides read TGTGCCAGTAGCCCGGGCCTCAGGGACGAGCAGTACTTC. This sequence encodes CASSPGLRDEQYF.